The 25 T cell receptor beta chains listed next were all sequenced from one sample in a study of cytomegalovirus exposure and HLA in healthy donors. This PCR relied on a set of 60 Vbeta primers and 13 Jbeta primers. Data came from immunoSEQ multiplex PCR; TCRdb stores just in-frame clones and leaves some out. This sample has under 150,000 clones, with roughly 71% found just once. Sequencing was carried out using PBMCs. All receptors derive from a man aged 18 to 29 in good health and CMV-seropositive.

The chain carries TRBV28 and TRBJ2-7; D perhaps matches TRBD1 (5 bases). V dropped 3 bases and J dropped 8 bases, with 11 bases sitting between them. CDR3 length: 12 residues. Per germline, CDR1 MDHEN and CDR2 SYDVKM. As DNA, the CDR3 is TGTGCCAGCAGTTTTGACAGCCCCCAGCAGTACTTC. Protein: CASSFDSPQQYF. Using reference TRBV28 and TRBJ2-7 for the parts outside the CDR3, the full variable domain is DVKVTQSSRYLVKRTGEKVFLECVQDMDHENMFWYRQDPGLGLRLIYFSYDVKMKEKGDIPEGYSVSREKKERFSLILESASTNQTSMYLCASSFDSPQQYFGPGTRLTVT.

CDR3 nucleotides: TGTGCCTCGGCCCGGACATCCTACGAGCAGTACTTC. Protein: CASARTSYEQYF. This chain connects TRBV7-2 to TRBJ2-7, with TRBD1 as a possible D gene (5 bases). Trimming took off 11 bases at V and 1 base at J, with 12 bases between the two ends. This CDR3 region has 12 residues. Germline loops: CDR1 SGHTA, CDR2 FQGNSA.

This clone appeared a few times. The CDR3 region has the DNA TGTGCCAGCAGCTCGGGTGGGCAGCCCCAGCATTTT. Its translation: CASSSGGQPQHF. This sequence joins TRBV7-9 and TRBJ1-5; D is ambiguous. V lost 4 bases, J lost 7 bases, and 8 bases lay in between. Germline CDR1 is SEHNR and CDR2 is FQNEAQ (reference sequence). This CDR3 has 12 amino acids. The full variable domain, rest sourced from reference TRBV7-9 and TRBJ1-5, is DTGVSQNPRHKITKRGQNVTFRCDPISEHNRLYWYRQTLGQGPEFLTYFQNEAQLEKSRLLSDRFSAERPKGSFSTLEIQRTEQGDSAMYLCASSSGGQPQHFGDGTRLSIL.

This clone was observed a handful of times. The V call is TRBV5-1, the J call TRBJ2-3, with 7 bases that match TRBD1. This CDR3 spans 17 amino acids. CDR1 is SGHRS and CDR2 is YFSETQ in the germline V gene. V lost 0 bases and J lost 6; bases outside the gene matches: 13. The CDR3 DNA follows: TGCGCCAGCAGCTTGGATAGAGCGACAGGGTATTCGGATACGCAGTATTTT. Translated: CASSLDRATGYSDTQYF. Together with reference TRBV5-1 and TRBJ2-3, the CDR3 gives the full variable domain: KAGVTQTPRYLIKTRGQQVTLSCSPISGHRSVSWYQQTPGQGLQFLFEYFSETQRNKGNFPGRFSGRQFSNSRSEMNVSTLELGDSALYLCASSLDRATGYSDTQYFGPGTRLTVL.

V gene TRBV5-1 combines with J gene TRBJ2-2; 10 bases fit TRBD1. CDR1 and CDR2 (germline): SGHRS, YFSETQ. There are 15 residues in the CDR3. The V gene end was trimmed by 4 bases and the J gene end by 11 bases; junction bases not matched to a gene: 11. The CDR3 DNA reads TGCGCCAGCAGCAGAGGGACAGGGGAGCCCTATGAGCTGTTTTTT. As protein: CASSRGTGEPYELFF.

The chain has TRBV11-3 and TRBJ1-4, with D perhaps TRBD1 (5 bases). This CDR3 region has 12 residues. V was cut by 5 bases and J by 10 bases, with 11 bases left in between. CDR1 is SGHNT, CDR2 YENEEA, per germline. CDR3 nucleotide sequence: TGTGCCAGCAGCCCGCGGGGGGGAAAACTGTTTTTT. Translated: CASSPRGGKLFF.

The V gene is TRBV11-3, the J gene TRBJ2-1; the match to TRBD2 covers 12 bases. The CDR3 is 16 residues long. Germline V gene data show CDR1 as SGHNT and CDR2 as YENEEA. Losses at the gene ends were 1 base for V and 6 bases for J; bases not matched to a gene: 4. CDR3 sequence reads: CASSLGLAGGPNEQFF. Here the CDR3 DNA reads TGTGCCAGCAGCTTAGGGCTAGCGGGGGGGCCCAATGAGCAGTTCTTC. Using reference TRBV11-3 and TRBJ2-1 for the parts outside the CDR3, the full variable domain is EAGVVQSPRYKIIEKKQPVAFWCNPISGHNTLYWYLQNLGQGPELLIRYENEEAVDDSQLPKDRFSAERLKGVDSTLKIQPAELGDSAVYLCASSLGLAGGPNEQFFGPGTRLTVL.

The rearrangement links TRBV6-6 to TRBJ2-3, with D maybe TRBD2 (5 bases). The germline CDR1 and CDR2 sequences are MNHNY and SVGAGI (reference sequence). The CDR3 is 13 residues long. The V gene lost 2 bases and the J gene lost 11 bases, with 14 bases spanning the gap. The chain's CDR3 is CASSYEGIGGQYF. CDR3 nucleotides: TGTGCCAGCAGTTACGAGGGCATAGGCGGGCAGTATTTT.

This rearrangement joins TRBV29-1 to TRBJ1-2; D gene ambiguous. V lost 5 bases, J lost 3 bases, and 22 bases lay in between. Germline V gives CDR1 SQVTM, CDR2 ANQGSEA. There are 16 residues in the CDR3. CDR3 nucleotides: TGCAGCGTTTTGGGCCCCAGCCAGCCTGTGGACTATGGCTACACCTTC. This encodes CSVLGPSQPVDYGYTF.

J is TRBJ2-7 and V is TRBV6-1; unclear D gene. V lost 2 bases to trimming and J lost 2 bases, with 10 bases between them. The CDR3 covers 14 residues. Germline CDR1 and CDR2: MNHNS and SASEGT. The chain's CDR3 is CASSEYTPPYEQYF. CDR3 in DNA: TGTGCCAGCAGTGAATATACACCTCCCTACGAGCAGTACTTC.

Here the CDR3 DNA reads TGCGCCAGCAGCTTGGTGTACCAGGGCGCAGATACGCAGTATTTT. The encoded protein is CASSLVYQGADTQYF. The V gene is TRBV5-1, the J gene TRBJ2-3; a possible D gene is TRBD1 (5 bases). Trimming stripped 0 bases from V and 4 bases from J, with 12 bases between. CDR1 SGHRS and CDR2 YFSETQ come from the germline V gene. The CDR3 has 15 residues. Full variable domain (outside the CDR3, taken from reference TRBV5-1 and TRBJ2-3): KAGVTQTPRYLIKTRGQQVTLSCSPISGHRSVSWYQQTPGQGLQFLFEYFSETQRNKGNFPGRFSGRQFSNSRSEMNVSTLELGDSALYLCASSLVYQGADTQYFGPGTRLTVL.

The chain carries TRBV6-5 and TRBJ2-7; D gene unclear. The V gene lost 7 bases and the J gene lost 3 bases, with 19 bases spanning the gap. Germline values: CDR1 MNHEY, CDR2 SVGAGI. The CDR3 has 15 amino acids. The CDR3: CASKDRVVSVYEQYF. In nucleotides, the CDR3 is TGTGCCAGCAAGGATCGGGTTGTCTCCGTCTACGAGCAGTACTTC.

This chain uses TRBV19 with TRBJ2-1, with TRBD2 matching 12 bases. This CDR3 is 16 amino acids long. After removal of 4 bases from V and 6 bases from J, the junction contained 7 bases not matched to a gene. From germline, CDR1 is LNHDA and CDR2 SQIVND (reference sequence). The CDR3 coding sequence is TGTGCCAGTAGTAAGCTAGCGGGGGGGCCGGCCAATGAGCAGTTCTTC. Translation gives CASSKLAGGPANEQFF.

The rearrangement uses TRBV28 and TRBJ1-2; D perhaps matches TRBD1 (6 bases). CDR1 MDHEN and CDR2 SYDVKM come from the germline V gene. This CDR3 has 13 amino acids. The germline V and J ends were trimmed by 6 bases and 4 bases, with 12 bases remaining between them. CDR3 sequence (DNA): TGTGCCAGCAGCCCACAGGGCCCCTATGGCTACACCTTC. It specifies CASSPQGPYGYTF.

Of note for this clone: A read error may produce the germline difference seen at one junction end. This chain uses TRBV6-5 with TRBJ1-5; the match to TRBD1 covers 9 bases. CDR1 is MNHEY, CDR2 SVGAGI, per germline. The CDR3 contains 14 residues. CDR3 loop: CASSSGTGNRPQHF. The DNA for the CDR3 is TGTGCCAGCAGTTCCGGGACAGGGAATCGGCCCCAGCATTTT.

The chain links TRBV27 to TRBJ1-1; tentatively, D is TRBD1 (5 bases). Trimming left V 0 bases short and J 4 bases short, with 9 bases between. Germline V gene sequence: CDR1 MNHEY, CDR2 SMNVEV (reference sequence). The CDR3 has 14 amino acids. CDR3 region: CASSLSWGGTEAFF. CDR3 nucleotides: TGTGCCAGCAGTTTATCGTGGGGGGGCACTGAAGCTTTCTTT.

The V call is TRBV4-1, the J call TRBJ2-5; D ambiguous. Per the germline V gene, CDR1 is MGHRA and CDR2 is YSYEKL. V was pared by 1 base and J by 2 bases, with 11 bases between. The CDR3 contains 15 residues. The CDR3 nucleotides read TGCGCCAGCAGCCAAGGCCGGGTCTCACAAGAGACCCAGTACTTC. Its translation is CASSQGRVSQETQYF.

The chain recombines TRBV19 with TRBJ2-7; 9 bases align to TRBD1. Germline CDR1 LNHDA, CDR2 SQIVND (reference sequence). Unmatched junction bases numbered 5, after V lost 8 bases and J lost 3 bases. The CDR3 totals 13 residues. In DNA, the CDR3 is TGTGCCAGTCGGGACAGGGAATTCTACGAGCAGTACTTC. This encodes CASRDREFYEQYF.

The chain carries TRBV7-2 and TRBJ2-7; D may be TRBD1 (6 bases). The CDR3 has 15 residues. Germline V gene lookup returns CDR1 SGHTA and CDR2 FQGNSA. The V end lost 3 bases, the J end lost 5 bases, and 17 bases lay between the germline ends. In DNA, the CDR3 is TGTGCCAGCAGCTTCTCCAACAGGGTAGGAAACGAGCAGTACTTC. Encoded protein: CASSFSNRVGNEQYF.

This clone was picked up a small number of times. The chain joins TRBV5-4 to TRBJ1-4, with 9 bases identical to TRBD1. There are 14 residues in the CDR3. V dropped 2 bases and J dropped 7; count of bases not matched to a gene: 3. In germline, CDR1 is SGHNT, CDR2 YYREEE (reference sequence). Here the CDR3 DNA reads TGTGCCAGCAGCTTAGACAGGGGGGCTGAAAAACTGTTTTTT. Translating it yields CASSLDRGAEKLFF.

CDR3 nucleotide sequence: TGTGCCTGGAGTGTTGGGGGGAACTCCTACGAGCAGTACTTC. This translates into CAWSVGGNSYEQYF. The rearrangement joins TRBV30 to TRBJ2-7; D may be TRBD2 (6 bases). The V end lost 0 bases, the J end lost 0 bases, and 9 bases lay between the germline ends. The CDR3 sequence is 14 residues long. The V gene's germline CDR1 is GTSNPN and CDR2 SVGIG (reference sequence).

V is TRBV5-6 and J is TRBJ1-6; D may be TRBD1 (5 bases). CDR3 length: 16 residues. Deletions cut 0 bases from V and 10 bases from J, with 17 bases between. Germline V gene lookup returns CDR1 SGHDT and CDR2 YYEEEE. The CDR3 loop reads CASSLDQGRVISPLHF. CDR3 DNA: TGTGCCAGCAGCTTGGATCAGGGAAGGGTGATATCACCCCTCCACTTT.

A word on this clone: Distinct nucleotide sequences in the sample also encode this CDR3. The chain recombines TRBV4-2 with TRBJ2-1, with TRBD1 as a possible D gene (7 bases). Deletions cut 0 bases from V and 8 bases from J, with 14 bases between. Germline V lookup: CDR1 LGHNA, CDR2 YNFKEQ. The CDR3 has 15 residues. The CDR3: CASSQDQEGADEQFF. In nucleotides, the CDR3 is TGTGCCAGCAGCCAAGATCAGGAGGGGGCGGATGAGCAGTTCTTC.

V usage is TRBV5-1 and J usage is TRBJ1-2; no definite D call. The CDR3 totals 13 residues. Germline V CDR1 and CDR2: SGHRS, YFSETQ. The V gene lost 4 bases and the J gene lost 0 bases, with 7 bases spanning the gap. The CDR3 DNA sequence: TGCGCCAGCAGCCTGACACCTAACTATGGCTACACCTTC. Its translation: CASSLTPNYGYTF.

Only a few counts were recorded for this clone. V and J are TRBV4-2 and TRBJ2-5; no clear D gene. Deletions cut 0 bases from V and 1 base from J, with 9 bases between. This CDR3 contains 15 residues. Germline V gene lookup returns CDR1 LGHNA and CDR2 YNFKEQ. In DNA form, the CDR3 reads TGTGCCAGCAGCCAAGAATTATACAGCCAAGAGACCCAGTACTTC. This encodes CASSQELYSQETQYF.